One sample yielded the 26 T cell receptor beta chains listed below, sequenced in a study of CD8 T cells in Susac syndrome (dated by TCRdb to about 2019). To prepare the library, the immunoSEQ multiplex PCR assay was applied. RNA was extracted with the RNeasy kit and about 0.5 to 1 ug was reverse transcribed using random hexamers. Starting from the raw public reads, TCRdb applied fastp trimming at Q25, assembled clones with MiXCR and retained in-frame beta chains. A single entry per CDR3 protein holds the most common genes and DNA from its merged rows. The sample data list under 95,000 distinct CDR3 sequences, and 85% to 95% of these were observed just once. The ten largest clones take up around 0.33% of the sample. The sample comprised CD4+ T cells from PBMCs. The receptors come from a human donor with Susac syndrome.

This sequence joins TRBV27 and TRBJ2-7, with 7 bases identical to TRBD2. CDR1 is MNHEY and CDR2 is SMNVEV in the germline V gene (reference sequence). The CDR3 loop spans 13 amino acids. The ends lost 7 bases at V and 2 bases at J; junction bases unmatched: 5. CDR3 in DNA: TGTGCCAGCATGGGACTAACAGCCTACGAGCAGTACTTC. It yields the protein CASMGLTAYEQYF.

V is TRBV28 and J is TRBJ1-1; D is possibly TRBD1 (6 bases). The CDR3 consists of 16 residues. The V end was cut by 1 base, the J end by 1 base, with 13 bases between. Germline V gene data show CDR1 as MDHEN and CDR2 as SYDVKM. The CDR3 bases are TGTGCCAGCAGTTTATTGGGGGCGGGGGCGAACACTGAAGCTTTCTTT. It encodes CASSLLGAGANTEAFF.

This clonotype has a single count. This chain connects TRBV5-1 to TRBJ2-1; perhaps D is TRBD1 or TRBD2 (5 bases each). The CDR3 loop spans 15 amino acids. Per the germline V gene, CDR1 is SGHRS and CDR2 is YFSETQ. V was clipped by 6 bases and J by 8 bases, with 21 bases between them. The CDR3 region is CASKAGTQVSHEQFF. For the CDR3, the DNA is TGCGCCAGCAAGGCCGGGACCCAAGTGTCCCATGAGCAGTTCTTC. Based on the CDR3 plus reference TRBV5-1 and TRBJ2-1, the full variable domain is KAGVTQTPRYLIKTRGQQVTLSCSPISGHRSVSWYQQTPGQGLQFLFEYFSETQRNKGNFPGRFSGRQFSNSRSEMNVSTLELGDSALYLCASKAGTQVSHEQFFGPGTRLTVL.

The chain joins TRBV30 to TRBJ2-3; D gene uncertain. The CDR3 loop spans 11 amino acids. Per germline, CDR1 GTSNPN and CDR2 SVGIG (reference sequence). Trimming removed 1 base from V and 14 bases from J, with 13 bases in between. CDR3 protein: CAWSGLGMVYF. The CDR3 DNA follows: TGTGCCTGGAGTGGCTTGGGGATGGTGTATTTT.

This chain uses TRBV12-3 or TRBV12-4 with TRBJ1-1; D gene uncertain. This CDR3 is 14 amino acids long. Trimming took 6 bases from V and 5 from J, leaving 16 bases between them. The CDR3 DNA sequence: TGTGCCAGCAGCCCGATACGTGAAAATACTGAAGCTTTCTTT. Its translation is CASSPIRENTEAFF.

The V and J genes are TRBV20-1 and TRBJ2-1; TRBD1 matches 10 bases. CDR3 size: 15 residues. Trimming at V came to 3 bases and at J to 5 bases, leaving 7 bases not matched to a gene. CDR1 DFQATT and CDR2 SNEGSKA come from the germline V gene (reference sequence). The CDR3 here is CSASKDRGLDNEQFF. CDR3 sequence (DNA): TGCAGTGCTAGCAAAGACAGGGGGCTCGACAATGAGCAGTTCTTC.

The chain recombines TRBV28 with TRBJ1-1; possibly TRBD1 for D (5 bases). Germline V gene data show CDR1 as MDHEN and CDR2 as SYDVKM. V was pared by 2 bases and J by 2 bases, with 12 bases between. CDR3 length equals 15 residues. The CDR3 reads CASSLRGFENTEAFF. CDR3 nucleotides: TGTGCCAGCAGTTTAAGGGGTTTCGAAAACACTGAAGCTTTCTTT. The complete variable domain, with remaining parts taken from reference TRBV28 and TRBJ1-1, reads DVKVTQSSRYLVKRTGEKVFLECVQDMDHENMFWYRQDPGLGLRLIYFSYDVKMKEKGDIPEGYSVSREKKERFSLILESASTNQTSMYLCASSLRGFENTEAFFGQGTRLTVV.

The gene calls are TRBV20-1 and TRBJ2-5; possibly TRBD2 for D (7 bases). Germline lookup yields CDR1 DFQATT and CDR2 SNEGSKA (reference sequence). V lost 0 bases to trimming and J lost 6 bases, with 20 bases between them. This CDR3 contains 16 residues. Here the CDR3 reads CSARDPGGKVGQTQYF. The CDR3 bases are TGCAGTGCTAGAGATCCGGGGGGCAAGGTCGGGCAGACCCAGTACTTC.

This clonotype was counted once. This chain uses TRBV5-1 with TRBJ2-5; a weak D match, TRBD2 (7 bases). Germline V CDR1 and CDR2: SGHRS, YFSETQ. The CDR3 covers 14 residues. V gave up 9 bases and J gave up 5 bases, with 20 bases separating them. This CDR3 is CATRSGGAGETQYF. CDR3 sequence (DNA): TGCGCCACCCGATCGGGGGGCGCGGGTGAGACCCAGTACTTC. Variable domain in full (rest from reference TRBV5-1 and TRBJ2-5): KAGVTQTPRYLIKTRGQQVTLSCSPISGHRSVSWYQQTPGQGLQFLFEYFSETQRNKGNFPGRFSGRQFSNSRSEMNVSTLELGDSALYLCATRSGGAGETQYFGPGTRLLVL.

The chain uses TRBV6-5 and TRBJ2-2; D is ambiguous. Trimming cost V 11 bases and J 4 bases, with 8 bases left between them. The CDR3 consists of 11 residues. The germline V gene has CDR1 MNHEY and CDR2 SVGAGI. The CDR3 DNA is TGTGCCTGCTCAGGCACCGGGGAGCTGTTTTTT. Translation gives CACSGTGELFF.

The chain uses TRBV2 and TRBJ1-5; D uncertain. The CDR3 loop spans 15 amino acids. Trimming took 4 bases from V and 2 from J, leaving 12 bases between them. Germline V CDR1 and CDR2: SNHLY, FYNNEI. The CDR3 here is CASSADLGGNQPQHF. The CDR3 DNA sequence: TGTGCCAGCAGTGCAGACTTGGGTGGCAATCAGCCCCAGCATTTT.

This chain uses TRBV30 with TRBJ1-3; D remains ambiguous. Germline V gene lookup returns CDR1 GTSNPN and CDR2 SVGIG (reference sequence). The CDR3 loop spans 14 amino acids. V was shortened by 3 bases and J by 3 bases, with 12 bases between the two germline ends. DNA of the CDR3: TGTGCCTGGAGAGGGCCGGGTGGTGGAAACACCATATATTTT. Its protein product is CAWRGPGGGNTIYF.

This clonotype was observed a few times. CDR3 nucleotides: TGTGCCTGCCGGGACAGCTTCTCCTACGAGCAGTACTTC. Its protein product is CACRDSFSYEQYF. This chain links TRBV30 with TRBJ2-7, with 7 bases that match TRBD1. V dropped 6 bases and J dropped 0; count of bases not matched to a gene: 5. CDR3 size: 13 residues. Looked up from germline, CDR1 is GTSNPN and CDR2 is SVGIG (reference sequence).

The chain combines TRBV12-3 or TRBV12-4 with TRBJ1-2; 9 positions match TRBD1. The CDR3 is 16 residues long. V shed 6 bases, J shed 3 bases, and the junction held 11 bases outside the gene matches. The CDR3 spells CASSRTGGAWYYGYTF. CDR3 bases: TGTGCCAGCAGCCGTACAGGGGGCGCTTGGTACTATGGCTACACCTTC.

This clonotype showed up just once. V is TRBV11-2 and J is TRBJ1-1, with D tentatively TRBD1 (6 bases). The germline V and J ends were trimmed by 4 bases and 1 base, with 13 bases remaining between them. The length of the CDR3 is 15 residues. The germline V gene encodes CDR1 SGHAT and CDR2 FQNNGV. The CDR3 nucleotides read TGTGCCAGCAGCTCACAAGGACAGCGGAACACTGAAGCTTTCTTT. This gives the protein CASSSQGQRNTEAFF.

The chain couples TRBV7-2 to TRBJ2-2; the D gene could be TRBD1 or TRBD2 (7 bases each). V was trimmed by 4 bases and J by 1 base, leaving 13 bases between them. There are 16 residues in the CDR3. From germline, CDR1 is SGHTA and CDR2 FQGNSA. The CDR3 coding sequence is TGTGCCAGCAGCTCCCAGGGGGGGAAGAACACCGGGGAGCTGTTTTTT. Residues: CASSSQGGKNTGELFF.

This sequence joins TRBV19 and TRBJ1-6, with D perhaps matching TRBD1 (5 bases). This CDR3 comprises 14 residues. Germline CDR1 and CDR2: LNHDA and SQIVND (reference sequence). V was clipped by 6 bases and J by 7 bases, with 13 bases between them. The CDR3 DNA sequence: TGTGCCAGTAGGCACGGGACTGAGAATTCACCCCTCCACTTT. It specifies CASRHGTENSPLHF.

This sequence joins TRBV29-1 and TRBJ2-5, with a tentative D call TRBD1 (5 bases). Germline-derived CDR1 and CDR2 are SQVTM and ANQGSEA. The CDR3 has 12 residues. V dropped 5 bases and J dropped 4 bases, with 11 bases sitting between them. This chain's CDR3 is CSVPVGRETQYF. The CDR3 bases are TGCAGCGTTCCCGTGGGGCGAGAGACCCAGTACTTC.

The V call is TRBV7-9, the J call TRBJ2-2; 8 nucleotides align to TRBD1. The CDR3 is 15 amino acids. In germline, CDR1 is SEHNR, CDR2 FQNEAQ (reference sequence). Unmatched junction bases numbered 4, after V lost 4 bases and J lost 3 bases. The chain's CDR3 is CASSSQGVYTGELFF. DNA for the CDR3: TGTGCCAGCAGCTCACAGGGGGTTTACACCGGGGAGCTGTTTTTT. Supplemented by reference TRBV7-9 and TRBJ2-2, the full variable domain reads DTGVSQNPRHKITKRGQNVTFRCDPISEHNRLYWYRQTLGQGPEFLTYFQNEAQLEKSRLLSDRFSAERPKGSFSTLEIQRTEQGDSAMYLCASSSQGVYTGELFFGEGSRLTVL.

This rearrangement joins TRBV5-6 to TRBJ2-5, with D possibly called TRBD1 or TRBD2 (5 bases each). The V gene lost 4 bases and the J gene lost 1 base, with 11 bases spanning the gap. The CDR3 extends over 14 amino acids. The germline V gene has CDR1 SGHDT and CDR2 YYEEEE. The DNA for the CDR3 is TGTGCCAGCAGCCTGGGACCGACCCAAGAGACCCAGTACTTC. Amino acid sequence: CASSLGPTQETQYF.

The chain joins TRBV18 to TRBJ1-1; D ambiguous. The length of the CDR3 is 13 residues. Looked up from germline, CDR1 is KGHSH and CDR2 is LQKENI. Trimming took 0 bases from V and 0 from J, leaving 2 bases between them. The CDR3 DNA reads as TGTGCCAGCTCACCACCGGTGAACACTGAAGCTTTCTTT. This encodes CASSPPVNTEAFF.

The rearrangement joins TRBV12-3 or TRBV12-4 to TRBJ2-1; a weak D match, TRBD2 (6 bases). Deletions cut 1 base from V and 9 bases from J, with 10 bases between. The CDR3 covers 13 residues. CDR3 protein: CASSLGDSPEQFF. Here the CDR3 DNA reads TGTGCCAGCAGTTTAGGGGACTCGCCTGAGCAGTTCTTC.

J is TRBJ2-7 and V is TRBV5-1; D uncertain. Between the trimmed V and J ends, which lost 3 bases and 2 bases, there was a span of 12 bases. The CDR3 has 14 amino acids. In germline, CDR1 is SGHRS, CDR2 YFSETQ. The CDR3 loop is CASSSHHGTYEQYF. CDR3 bases: TGCGCCAGCAGCTCCCATCACGGTACCTACGAGCAGTACTTC.

This sequence joins TRBV2 and TRBJ1-1; TRBD1 might be the D (5 bases). The CDR3 is made up of 14 amino acids. The V and J ends lost 8 bases and 4 bases respectively, with 17 bases between them. Germline loops: CDR1 SNHLY, CDR2 FYNNEI. The CDR3 sequence: CASGRDGWGTEAFF. The CDR3, as DNA: TGTGCCAGCGGACGGGACGGATGGGGCACTGAAGCTTTCTTT.

CDR3 protein: CASSLVLAGGIYNEQFF. The DNA for the CDR3 is TGCGCCAGCAGCTTGGTGCTAGCGGGGGGTATCTACAATGAGCAGTTCTTC. The V and J genes are TRBV5-1 and TRBJ2-1, with 11 bases aligning to TRBD2. J gave up 3 bases and V 0 bases, and 5 bases lay outside the gene matches. This CDR3 has 17 amino acids. Germline lookup yields CDR1 SGHRS and CDR2 YFSETQ.

This clonotype was counted a single time. The chain combines TRBV4-3 with TRBJ2-3; possibly TRBD1 for D (6 bases). Trimming cost V 3 bases and J 0 bases, with 7 bases left between them. This CDR3 is 14 amino acids long. The germline CDR1 and CDR2 sequences are LGHNA and YSLEER. CDR3 sequence (DNA): TGCGCCAGCAGCCAGGGGGCTAGCACAGATACGCAGTATTTT. Amino acids: CASSQGASTDTQYF.